The table lists the clone carrying this T cell receptor (beta chain) with many counts. The antigen is not known. The data were obtained in a study of blood T cells in healthy people across ages. Findings of the study overall: Per million T cells, the diversity of TCR beta decreased roughly linearly as age advanced.

Then a second PCR, running about 6 to 11 cycles, was carried out with a sample-barcoded 5' primer and a J-beta primer mix. Each CDR3 protein is one row after TCRdb ran MiXCR on the 5' RACE reads. In the table there are 1.5 million to 2 million distinct CDR3 sequences, around 42% of which are singletons. The ends lost 4 bases at V and 1 base at J; junction bases unmatched: 3. This CDR3 has 14 amino acids. From germline, CDR1 is MNHNS and CDR2 SASEGT. The material sequenced was blood. The chain uses TRBV6-1 and TRBJ2-7; 8 bases align to TRBD2. The sequence derives from a human donor in good health. In nucleotides, the CDR3 is TGTGCCAGCAGTGTTAGCGGGGTATCCTACGAGCAGTACTTC. Translated: CASSVSGVSYEQYF.